The T cell receptor beta chain described here comes from a study of CD8 T cells in Susac syndrome. Reverse transcription of about 0.45 to 1 ug RNA was carried out with random hexamers. TCRdb ran MiXCR on the immunoSEQ multiplex PCR reads and lists one entry per CDR3 protein. The sample carries approximately 150,000 distinct CDR3 sequences, around 94% recorded once. The germline V gene has CDR1 GTSNPN and CDR2 SVGIG (reference sequence). This CDR3 region has 17 residues. Trimming removed 3 bases from V and 0 bases from J, with 19 bases in between. The sample comprised CD4+ T cells from PBMCs. The gene calls are TRBV30 and TRBJ2-3, with TRBD2 as a possible D gene (6 bases). This TCR was recovered from a human donor in good health. The DNA for the CDR3 is TGTGCCTGGAGCTGGAGGGGACCAATTACTAGCACAGATACGCAGTATTTT. This translates into CAWSWRGPITSTDTQYF.